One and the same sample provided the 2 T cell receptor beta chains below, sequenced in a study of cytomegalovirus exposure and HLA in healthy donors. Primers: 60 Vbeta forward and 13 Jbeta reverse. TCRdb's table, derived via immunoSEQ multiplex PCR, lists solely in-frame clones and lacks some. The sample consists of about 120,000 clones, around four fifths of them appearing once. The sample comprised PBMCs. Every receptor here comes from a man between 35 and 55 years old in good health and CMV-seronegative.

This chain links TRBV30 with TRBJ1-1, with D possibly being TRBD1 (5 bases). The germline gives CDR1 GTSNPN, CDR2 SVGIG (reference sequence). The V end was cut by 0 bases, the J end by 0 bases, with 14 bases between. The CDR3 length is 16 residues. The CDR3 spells CAWSVGRTGVNTEAFF. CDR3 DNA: TGTGCCTGGAGTGTCGGGCGAACAGGCGTGAACACTGAAGCTTTCTTT.

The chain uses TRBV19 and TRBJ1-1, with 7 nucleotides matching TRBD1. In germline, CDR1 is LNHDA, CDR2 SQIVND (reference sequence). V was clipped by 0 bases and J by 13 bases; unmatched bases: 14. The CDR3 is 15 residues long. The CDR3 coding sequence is TGTGCCAGTAGTATAGATTTGCGGAGGGGGCAAATGGGTTTCTTT. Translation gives CASSIDLRRGQMGFF.